This T cell receptor beta chain came from a study of spatial heterogeneity in lung cancer (dated by TCRdb to the late 2010s). With respect to the entire study: Donors were about 70 patients with early-stage, untreated non-small cell lung cancer from the lung TRACERx cohort. In non-small cell lung cancer, the study made a quantitative comparison of TCR alpha and beta repertoires among multiple tumor regions, matched nontumor lung and blood. Both alpha and beta chains were TCR-sequenced in a few hundred tumor regions, 64 matched nontumor lung samples and around 54 PBMC samples obtained at surgery. Follow-up PBMC samples were sequenced whenever available, with a median time to follow-up of approximately 23 months after resection. In the raw uncorrected reads, each unique combination of TCR and UMI appeared more than ten times on average. Nonsynonymous mutation counts, determined by whole-exome sequencing of tumor tissue, were related to features of the TCR repertoire. Beta-chain transcripts were consistently detected in greater numbers than alpha-chain transcripts, which likely reflected higher beta-chain transcript abundance.

General findings and caveats noted by the study authors: Additional single-cell paired TCR alpha and beta sequencing was considered necessary to confirm, at a functional level, the hypothesis that regional TCRs recognize regional mutations. Only 14 patients were included in the comparisons of baseline and follow-up blood repertoires. Ubiquitous expanded tumor TCRs were found in blood more often at tumor resection than at routine follow-up.

In the case of this clonotype: The clone's antigen remains unknown. No per-base quality is available; no much larger clone lies one base away.

V was cut back by 0 bases and J by 5 bases, leaving a gap of 7 bases between them. CDR1 LGHNA and CDR2 YSLEER were looked up in the germline V gene. The CDR3 goes from the cysteine to the phenylalanine over 13 residues. Of all the DNA, just the CDR3 is kept, 39 bases in frame from base 1. The sample's time point label, in plain terms: blood at routine non-recurrence follow-up after resection. For TCR sequencing, whole RNA was extracted from tumor and nontumor lung tissue, or from cryopreserved PBMC samples, and no cell sorting was done. Only patients with enough RNA available from two or more tumor regions were chosen for TCR sequencing. The library was made by 5' RACE. The data were produced on a NextSeq 500. To allow correction of PCR and sequencing errors, the TCR library protocol tagged every TCR cDNA molecule with a unique molecular identifier. Turning to the authors' computational methods: TCR identification, UMI-based error correction and CDR3 extraction were performed with Decombinator tools. Expanded TCRs were defined as those above a frequency of 2 per 1,000, corresponding to the top 1% of the tumor frequency distribution. Renyi diversity was calculated using the R vegan package after each repertoire was subsampled 100 times to 5,000 TCRs. To build CDR3 similarity networks, amino acid triplet string-kernel similarity was used, and CDR3s were connected when their pairwise similarity was above 0.82. TCRdb ran its own pipeline on the public reads, namely fastp trimming at Q25 and MiXCR clone calling, and kept in-frame beta chains. Here each entry gathers all rows of one CDR3 protein and keeps the most common genes and DNA. It is TCRdb's table, rather than the study itself, that gives the V and J calls and clone size. The sample has 95,000 to 120,000 distinct CDR3 sequences on record, approximately 10% of them singletons. The ten largest clonotypes hold approximately 24% of the sample.

The source is a female donor with early-stage non-small cell lung cancer. This specimen was PBMCs, taken at follow-up. This chain is built from TRBV4-3 and TRBJ2-5; the D gene remains uncertain. The sequenced DNA: TGCGCCAGCAGCCAAGACGGCGAGGAGACCCAGTACTTC. It is translated as CASSQDGEETQYF.